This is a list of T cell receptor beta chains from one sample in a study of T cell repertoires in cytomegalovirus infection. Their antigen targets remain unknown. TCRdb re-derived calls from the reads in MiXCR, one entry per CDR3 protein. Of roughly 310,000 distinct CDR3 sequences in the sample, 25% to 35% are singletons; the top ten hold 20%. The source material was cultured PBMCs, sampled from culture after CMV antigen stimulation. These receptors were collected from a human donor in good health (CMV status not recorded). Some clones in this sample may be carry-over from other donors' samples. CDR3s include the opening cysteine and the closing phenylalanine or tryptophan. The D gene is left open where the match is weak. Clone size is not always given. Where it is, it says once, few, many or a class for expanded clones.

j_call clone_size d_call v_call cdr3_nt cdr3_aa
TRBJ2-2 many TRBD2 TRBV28 TGTGCCAGCAGTTTTGGCGGGAGTCTGTCCGGGGAGCTGTTTTTT CASSFGGSLSGELFF
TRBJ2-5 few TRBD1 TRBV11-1 TGTGCCAGCAGCTTAGAGACAGGGCGGCAAGAGACCCAGTACTTC CASSLETGRQETQYF
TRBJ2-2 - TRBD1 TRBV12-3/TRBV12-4 TGTGCCAGCAGCCGGGACAGGGGACGGGACGGGGAGCTGTTTTTT CASSRDRGRDGELFF
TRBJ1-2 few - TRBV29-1 TGCAGCGCCACGACAGGAGGGTCCTATGGCTACACCTTC CSATTGGSYGYTF
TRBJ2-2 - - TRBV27 TGTGCCAGCAGTTTATCTTCGGTCAACACCGGGGAGCTGTTTTTT CASSLSSVNTGELFF
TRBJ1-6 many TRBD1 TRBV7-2 TGTGCCAGCAGCGATCCGGGACAGGGACATAATTCACCCCTCCACTTT CASSDPGQGHNSPLHF
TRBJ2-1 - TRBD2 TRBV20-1 TGCAGTGCAACGGGACTAGCGGGGGGGCACGATGAGCAGTTCTTC CSATGLAGGHDEQFF
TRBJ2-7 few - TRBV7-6 TGTGCCACTGGGGTAGGCTACGAGCAGTACTTC CATGVGYEQYF
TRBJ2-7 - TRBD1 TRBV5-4 TGTGCCAGCAGCGTGGGACAGGGCGGACCCTACGAGCAGTACTTC CASSVGQGGPYEQYF
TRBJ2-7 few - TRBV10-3 TGTGCCATCAGTGAAACCTACGAGCAGTACTTC CAISETYEQYF
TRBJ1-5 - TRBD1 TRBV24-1 TGTGCCACCAGTGACAGGACAGGGGGATTGGACAATCAGCCCCAGCATTTT CATSDRTGGLDNQPQHF
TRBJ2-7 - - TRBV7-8 TGTGCCAGCAGCCCATTTGGGACGGAAGCCTACGAGCAGTACTTC CASSPFGTEAYEQYF
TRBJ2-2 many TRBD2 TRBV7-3 TGTGCCAGCAGCTTAAGGCTAGCGGGAGCCAGGAACACCGGGGAGCTGTTTTTT CASSLRLAGARNTGELFF
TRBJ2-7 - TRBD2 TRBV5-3 TGTGCCAGCAGCTTGGGAACTAGCGGTCACTTAAAGGACTACGAGCAGTACTTC CASSLGTSGHLKDYEQYF
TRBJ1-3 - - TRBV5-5 TGTGCCAGCAGCTTGATCGGCAGGGGCTCTGGAAACACCATATATTTT CASSLIGRGSGNTIYF
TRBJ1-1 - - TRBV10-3 TGTGCCATCAGTGAGGTCGGTGTGGGGTTTAACACTGAAGCTTTCTTT CAISEVGVGFNTEAFF
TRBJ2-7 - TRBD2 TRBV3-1 TGTGCCAGCAGCCAAACTAGCGGGAGGGCCCTTTCGATCTCCTACGAGCAGTACTTC CASSQTSGRALSISYEQYF
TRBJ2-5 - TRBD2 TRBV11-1 TGTGCCAGCAGCTCCGGACTAGCGGGAGCACAAGAGACCCAGTACTTC CASSSGLAGAQETQYF
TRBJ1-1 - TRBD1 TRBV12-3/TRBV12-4 TGTGCCAGCAGTTCTAACAGGGGAGGAGGCACTGAAGCTTTCTTT CASSSNRGGGTEAFF
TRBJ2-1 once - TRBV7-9 TGTGCCAGCAGTTCGACTTCTAATGAGCAGTTCTTC CASSSTSNEQFF
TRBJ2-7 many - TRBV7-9 TGTGCCAGCAGCTTTTACGGCTCCTACGAGCAGTACTTC CASSFYGSYEQYF
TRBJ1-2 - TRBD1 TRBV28 TGTGCCAGTTCCGCCCGGGACAGGGCCTCCTCTAACTATGGCTACACCTTC CASSARDRASSNYGYTF
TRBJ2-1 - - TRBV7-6 TGTGCCAGCAGCTTAGGAACGGAATTGTACAATGAGCAGTTCTTC CASSLGTELYNEQFF
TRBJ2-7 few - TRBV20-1 TGCAGTGCTAGAGATTGGGCCGGGGGTGGCGGGATCCCCTACGAGCAGTACTTC CSARDWAGGGGIPYEQYF
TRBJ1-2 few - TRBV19 TGTGCCAGTGAGGCCCCCTTTAACTATGGCTACACCTTC CASEAPFNYGYTF
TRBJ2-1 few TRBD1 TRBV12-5 TGTGCTAGTGGCCCACAGGGGGCCCTTTTGGAGCAGTTCTTC CASGPQGALLEQFF
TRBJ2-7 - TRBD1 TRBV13 TGTGCCAGCAGTTTCACAGGGGAAAGCTCCTACGAGCAGTACTTC CASSFTGESSYEQYF
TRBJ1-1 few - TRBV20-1 TGCAGTGCAAGAATGAACACTGAAGCTTTCTTT CSARMNTEAFF
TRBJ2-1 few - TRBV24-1 TGTGCCACCAGTGACTTCAAGCTAGTTGATGAGCAGTTCTTC CATSDFKLVDEQFF
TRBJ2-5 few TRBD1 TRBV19 TGTGCCAGTACCGGTCGGGCCGGGACAGGGGGCTTGGAGACCCAGTACTTC CASTGRAGTGGLETQYF
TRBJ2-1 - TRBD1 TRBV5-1 TGCGCCAGCAGCTCCCAGGGGGCACACAATGAGCAGTTCTTC CASSSQGAHNEQFF
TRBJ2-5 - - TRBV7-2 TGTGCCAGCAGCGCCAGGGCGCCCGAGGGCACCCAGTACTTC CASSARAPEGTQYF
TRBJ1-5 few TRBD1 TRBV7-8 TGTGCCAGCAGCATCCGGACAGGACCTAATCAGCCCCAGCATTTT CASSIRTGPNQPQHF